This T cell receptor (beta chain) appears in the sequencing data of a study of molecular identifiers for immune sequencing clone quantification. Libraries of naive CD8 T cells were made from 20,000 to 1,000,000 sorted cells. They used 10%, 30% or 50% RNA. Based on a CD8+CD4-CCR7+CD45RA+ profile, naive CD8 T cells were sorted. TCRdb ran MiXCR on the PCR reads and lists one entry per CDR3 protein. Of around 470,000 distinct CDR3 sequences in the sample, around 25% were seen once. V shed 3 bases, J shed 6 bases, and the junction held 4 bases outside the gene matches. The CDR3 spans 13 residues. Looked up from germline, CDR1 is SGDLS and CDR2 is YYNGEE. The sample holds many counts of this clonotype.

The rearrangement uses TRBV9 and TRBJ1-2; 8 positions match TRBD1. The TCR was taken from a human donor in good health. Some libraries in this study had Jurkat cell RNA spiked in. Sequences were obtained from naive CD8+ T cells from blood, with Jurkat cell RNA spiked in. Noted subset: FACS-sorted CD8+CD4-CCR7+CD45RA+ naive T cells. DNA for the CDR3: TGTGCCAGCAGCGCAGGGGGCGCGAATGGCTACACCTTC. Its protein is CASSAGGANGYTF.